This entry describes one T cell receptor (beta chain). Its antigen is not identified. These data belong to a study of long-term antiretroviral therapy in people with HIV. General observations from the study: Versus controls, repertoires in people with HIV had narrower CDR3 length ranges.

Amounts of roughly 0.85-10 million cryopreserved PBMC were held in the samples before DNA extraction. The junction had 7 bases not matched to a gene; V was cut back by 5 bases and J by 4 bases. The CDR3 contains 14 residues. Looked up from germline, CDR1 is MNHEY and CDR2 is SMNVEV (reference sequence). Sequencing relied on immunoSEQ assay v3.0, run at survey level. Profiled with immunoSEQ multiplex PCR; TCRdb holds only in-frame clones, not every one. Of tens of thousands of clones in the sample, roughly 80% were seen once. The sequence was collected from a man aged 40-49 years with HIV. V usage is TRBV27 and J usage is TRBJ2-7, with TRBD1 matching over 8 bases. This sample comprised unsorted PBMCs, obtained 0.5 years before starting antiretroviral therapy. The CDR3 loop reads CASSRDRWGYEQYF. Written as DNA, the CDR3 is TGTGCCAGCAGTCGGGACAGGTGGGGGTACGAGCAGTACTTC.